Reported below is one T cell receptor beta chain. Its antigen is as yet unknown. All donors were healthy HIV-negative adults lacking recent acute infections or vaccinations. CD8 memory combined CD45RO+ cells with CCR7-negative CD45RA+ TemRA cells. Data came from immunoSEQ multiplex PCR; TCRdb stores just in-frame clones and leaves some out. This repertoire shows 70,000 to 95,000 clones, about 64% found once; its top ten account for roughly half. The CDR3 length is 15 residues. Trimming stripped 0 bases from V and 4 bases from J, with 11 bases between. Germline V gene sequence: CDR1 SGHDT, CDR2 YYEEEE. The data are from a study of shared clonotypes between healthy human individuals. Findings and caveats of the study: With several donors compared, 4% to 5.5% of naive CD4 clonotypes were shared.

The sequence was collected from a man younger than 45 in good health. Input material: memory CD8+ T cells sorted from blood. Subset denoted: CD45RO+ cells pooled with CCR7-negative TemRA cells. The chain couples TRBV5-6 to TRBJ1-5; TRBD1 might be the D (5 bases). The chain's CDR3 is CASSLGAGFNQPQHF. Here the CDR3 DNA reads TGTGCCAGCAGCTTGGGGGCAGGGTTTAATCAGCCCCAGCATTTT. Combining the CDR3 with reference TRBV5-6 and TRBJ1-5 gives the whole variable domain DAGVTQSPTHLIKTRGQQVTLRCSPKSGHDTVSWYQQALGQGPQFIFQYYEEEERQRGNFPDRFSGHQFPNYSSELNVNALLLGDSALYLCASSLGAGFNQPQHFGDGTRLSIL.